A single TCR beta chain is shown here with its context. The data belong to a study of blood T cell repertoires in COVID-19. The age range of participants was about 18 to 89 years, with residence in roughly 25 US areas. Clinical history as reported by participants underpinned cohort assignment. Two negative PCRs, clearance, or symptom resolution characterized the recovered Cohort 3 donors. Profiled with immunoSEQ multiplex PCR; TCRdb holds only in-frame clones, not every one. Among 310,000 or so clones listed, around 86% were seen once. Germline CDR1 reads MGHDK; CDR2 reads SYGVNS. The junction had 1 base not matched to a gene; V was cut back by 3 bases and J by 0 bases. The CDR3 is made up of 14 amino acids.

This clonotype was obtained from a woman aged 18 to 35 who had recovered from COVID-19. The chain recombines TRBV25-1 with TRBJ1-1, with 7 bases lining up with TRBD1. Input material: PBMCs or T cells enriched from blood (not recorded which). The CDR3 protein is CASSEQGVNTEAFF. The CDR3 coding sequence is TGTGCCAGCAGTGAGCAGGGGGTGAACACTGAAGCTTTCTTT.